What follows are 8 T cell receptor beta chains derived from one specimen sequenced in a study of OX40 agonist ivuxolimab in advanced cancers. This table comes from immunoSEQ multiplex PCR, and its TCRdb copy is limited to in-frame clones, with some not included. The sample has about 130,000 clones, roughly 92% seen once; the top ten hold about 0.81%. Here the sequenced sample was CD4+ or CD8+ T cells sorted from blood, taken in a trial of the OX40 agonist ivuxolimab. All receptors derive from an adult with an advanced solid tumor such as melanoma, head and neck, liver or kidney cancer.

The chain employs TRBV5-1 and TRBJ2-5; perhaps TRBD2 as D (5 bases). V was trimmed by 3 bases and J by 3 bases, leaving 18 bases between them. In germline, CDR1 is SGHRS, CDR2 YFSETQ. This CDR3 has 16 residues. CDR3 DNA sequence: TGCGCCAGCAGCTCGGCCCTTGGTAGCGCGGAAGAGACCCAGTACTTC. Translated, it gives CASSSALGSAEETQYF. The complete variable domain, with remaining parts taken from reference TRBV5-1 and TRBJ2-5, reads KAGVTQTPRYLIKTRGQQVTLSCSPISGHRSVSWYQQTPGQGLQFLFEYFSETQRNKGNFPGRFSGRQFSNSRSEMNVSTLELGDSALYLCASSSALGSAEETQYFGPGTRLLVL.

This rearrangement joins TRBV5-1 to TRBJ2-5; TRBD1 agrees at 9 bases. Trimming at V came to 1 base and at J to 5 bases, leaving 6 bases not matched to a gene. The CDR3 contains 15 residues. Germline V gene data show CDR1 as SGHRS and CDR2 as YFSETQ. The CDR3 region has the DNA TGCGCCAGCAGCTTGACAGGGGGCAGTTGGGAGACCCAGTACTTC. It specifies CASSLTGGSWETQYF.

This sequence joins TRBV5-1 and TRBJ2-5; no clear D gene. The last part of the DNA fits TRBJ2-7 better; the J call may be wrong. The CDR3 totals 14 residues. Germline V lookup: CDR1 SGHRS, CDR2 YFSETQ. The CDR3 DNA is TGCGCCAGCAGCCCTCAGACGAGCTCCTACGAGCAGTACTTC. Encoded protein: CASSPQTSSYEQYF.

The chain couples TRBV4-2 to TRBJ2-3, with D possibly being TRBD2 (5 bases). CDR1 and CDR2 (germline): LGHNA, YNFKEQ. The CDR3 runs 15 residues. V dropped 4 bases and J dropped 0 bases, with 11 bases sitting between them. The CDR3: CASSLSGPSTDTQYF. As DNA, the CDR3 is TGTGCCAGCAGCCTCAGCGGTCCTAGCACAGATACGCAGTATTTT.

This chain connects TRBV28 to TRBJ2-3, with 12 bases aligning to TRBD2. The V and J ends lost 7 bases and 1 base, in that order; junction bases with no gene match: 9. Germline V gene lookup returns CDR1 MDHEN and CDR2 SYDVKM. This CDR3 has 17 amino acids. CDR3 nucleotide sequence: TGTGCCAGCATACCCCTCGGACTAGCGGGGCGCACAGATACGCAGTATTTT. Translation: CASIPLGLAGRTDTQYF.

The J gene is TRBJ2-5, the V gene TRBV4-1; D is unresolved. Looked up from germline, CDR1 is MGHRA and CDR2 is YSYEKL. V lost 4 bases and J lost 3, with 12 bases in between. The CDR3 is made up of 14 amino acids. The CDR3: CASSRRQYEETQYF. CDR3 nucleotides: TGCGCCAGCAGCCGCCGACAATACGAAGAGACCCAGTACTTC.

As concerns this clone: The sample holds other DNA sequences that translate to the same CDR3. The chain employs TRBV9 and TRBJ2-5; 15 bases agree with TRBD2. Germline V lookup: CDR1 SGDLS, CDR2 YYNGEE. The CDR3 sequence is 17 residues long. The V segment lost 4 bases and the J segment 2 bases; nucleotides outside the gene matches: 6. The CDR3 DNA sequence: TGTGCCAGCAGCTCCGGACTAGCGGGAGGGGGGCAAGAGACCCAGTACTTC. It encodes CASSSGLAGGGQETQYF.

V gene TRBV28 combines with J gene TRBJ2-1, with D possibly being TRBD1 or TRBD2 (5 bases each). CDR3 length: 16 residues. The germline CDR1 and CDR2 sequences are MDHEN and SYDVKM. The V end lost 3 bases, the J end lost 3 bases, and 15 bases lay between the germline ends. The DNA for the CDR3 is TGTGCCAGCAGTTTCCTCGGGACGGCCGACTACAATGAGCAGTTCTTC. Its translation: CASSFLGTADYNEQFF. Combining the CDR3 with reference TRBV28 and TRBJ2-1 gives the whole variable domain DVKVTQSSRYLVKRTGEKVFLECVQDMDHENMFWYRQDPGLGLRLIYFSYDVKMKEKGDIPEGYSVSREKKERFSLILESASTNQTSMYLCASSFLGTADYNEQFFGPGTRLTVL.